This TCR beta chain was found in a study of T cell responses to AZD1222 COVID-19 vaccine. Germline values: CDR1 SEHNR, CDR2 FQNEAQ (reference sequence). With 1 base removed from V and 6 bases from J, the gap between germline ends came to 9 bases. The CDR3 totals 14 residues. A few counts support this clone. Libraries were prepared by immunoSEQ multiplex PCR; TCRdb keeps only in-frame clonotypes and omits some of them. The sample gives approximately 100,000 clones, roughly nine tenths of which show up once; around 15% is in the top ten. This sample comprised peripheral blood, obtained on day 0 of AZD1222 vaccination. This receptor was identified in an adult in good health. J is TRBJ2-2 and V is TRBV7-9; possibly TRBD1 or TRBD2 for D (5 bases each). The CDR3 DNA sequence: TGTGCCAGCAGCTTAGGGGGGTTCGCCGGGGAGCTGTTTTTT. Translation: CASSLGGFAGELFF.